Sequencing of this T cell receptor (beta chain) was carried out in a study of T cell responses to AZD1222 COVID-19 vaccine. Findings of the study overall: Without day 14 samples, only post-peak T cell repertoires were studied. Reportedly, close to half of spike-specific TCRs are directed against unmutated variant regions.

Trimming cost V 4 bases and J 2 bases, with 17 bases left between them. Germline-derived CDR1 and CDR2 are LNHDA and SQIVND (reference sequence). The CDR3 runs to 16 residues. The assay was immunoSEQ multiplex PCR, and TCRdb's table has in-frame clones only and misses some. The sample carries approximately 200,000 clones, more than 85% recorded once. On this clone itself: What it recognizes is unknown.

The sequence was collected from an adult who received the AZD1222 COVID-19 vaccine. The source was peripheral blood, collected 28 days after the second AZD1222 dose. The rearrangement uses TRBV19 and TRBJ2-5; no reliable D call. The CDR3 is CASSTTARTAQETQYF. In DNA, the CDR3 is TGTGCCAGTAGTACCACCGCCCGGACCGCACAAGAGACCCAGTACTTC.